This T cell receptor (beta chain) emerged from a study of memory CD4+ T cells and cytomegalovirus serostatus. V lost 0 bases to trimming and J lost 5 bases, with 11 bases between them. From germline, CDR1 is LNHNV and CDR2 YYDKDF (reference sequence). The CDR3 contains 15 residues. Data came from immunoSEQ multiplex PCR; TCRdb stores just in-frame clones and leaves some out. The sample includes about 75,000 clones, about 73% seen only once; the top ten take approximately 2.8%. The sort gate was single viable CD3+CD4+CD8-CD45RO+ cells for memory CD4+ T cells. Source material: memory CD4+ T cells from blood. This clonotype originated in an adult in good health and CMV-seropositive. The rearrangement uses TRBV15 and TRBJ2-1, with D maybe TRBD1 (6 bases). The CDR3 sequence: CATSRDIGTHNEQFF. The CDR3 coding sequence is TGTGCCACCAGCAGAGATATTGGGACACACAATGAGCAGTTCTTC.